The following is a T cell receptor (beta chain) sequence with its context. The data originate from a study of blood T cell repertoires in COVID-19. Study background: Collection of acute and convalescent COVID-19 samples took place in the United States, Italy and Spain.

As originally analysed: Estimation of nucleated cell counts was performed using reference gene primer amplification. TCRdb's copy holds only in-frame clones and misses some; the assay was immunoSEQ multiplex PCR. V, J and clone size are taken as reported in that table, and D and trimming were inferred from the DNA itself. The repertoire holds 62,000 or so clones, 75% to 90% seen once, with approximately 2.5% in the top ten. This TCR was recovered from a human donor in a cohort sampled during active COVID-19. The sequenced material came from peripheral blood.

The CDR3 nucleotides read TGCGCCAGCAGCCGAGAACAACGGGACAGGGGAAGGTCCTATAATTCACCCCTCCACTTT. Its protein is CASSREQRDRGRSYNSPLHF. The chain has TRBV4-3 and TRBJ1-6, with 10 bases aligning to TRBD1. This CDR3 is 20 amino acids long. Germline loops: CDR1 LGHNA, CDR2 YSLEER. V lost 4 bases, J lost 1 base, and 13 bases stayed unmatched.